This TCR beta chain appears in the sequencing data of a study of blood T cell repertoires in COVID-19 (TCRdb year 2020). General notes on the study: Collaborator samples came from the United States, Italy and Spain and covered acute and convalescent phases of COVID-19. The prospective study material was composed of cDNA or gDNA derived from T cells, B-cell-depleted T cells, or PBMCs. The dataset comprised deeply sampled blood TCRbeta repertoires from subjects exposed to, actively infected with, or recovered from COVID-19. The repertoires were made available in a free public database intended to serve as a resource for research on the immune response to SARS-CoV-2. The samples were drawn from the first 160 participants of the ongoing ImmuneRACE study and from some 1,300 subjects provided by 6 global collaborators. The sample metadata nearly always contained a de-identified subject ID, COVID-19 status, age in years and sex. HLA class I and class II types, where available, came from metadata supplied by the sample provider rather than from assay-based typing. The study at large found these results: Clinical and demographic metadata were provided uncurated, with the amount varying by source and participant.

Spanning cysteine to phenylalanine, the CDR3 consists of 14 amino acids. Of the read, only the CDR3 DNA is kept; its 42 bases are in frame from base 1. Trimmed from V: 6 bases; trimmed from J: 4 bases; junction bases lacking a gene match: 5. The germline V gene (reference sequence) specifies LNHDA as CDR1 and SQIVND as CDR2. Each collaborating institution followed its own protocols to collect whole blood in K2EDTA tubes. For TCRbeta analysis, collaborators shipped samples as frozen whole blood, isolated PBMCs, or DNA extracted from either of those sample types. This clone appeared a few times. The clone's antigen remains unknown. No base quality values were provided; no much bigger clone lies one nucleotide off. TCRbeta CDR3 regions were amplified from genomic DNA by means of the immunoSEQ Assay, a bias-controlled multiplex PCR. The original pipeline was this. Within the assay, amplification of reference gene primers was used to estimate how many nucleated cells each sample contained. To quantify the absolute abundance of each unique TCRbeta CDR3 rearrangement, sequence reads were collapsed and filtered. Productive Simpson clonality was computed per sample as the square root of Simpson's diversity index over productive rearrangements. TCRdb mirrors the immuneACCESS table, restricted to in-frame sequences. Some clones are absent from its copies; in checked studies, under half trace to an unresolved V gene, and the reason for the others is unknown. That table gives V, J and clone size, and the DNA gave D and trimming. The table for this sample lists about 150,000 clones; over 80% of them were counted only once. Together, the top ten hold roughly 2.9% of the sample.

This clonotype was sampled from an older woman with acute or convalescent COVID-19. The sequenced sample consisted of peripheral blood. The receptor chain draws on TRBV19 and TRBJ1-2; 10 central nucleotides agree with TRBD1. The DNA reads as follows: TGTGCCAGTAGCCTCGGGACAGGGGTCTATGGCTACACCTTC. Its protein product is CASSLGTGVYGYTF.